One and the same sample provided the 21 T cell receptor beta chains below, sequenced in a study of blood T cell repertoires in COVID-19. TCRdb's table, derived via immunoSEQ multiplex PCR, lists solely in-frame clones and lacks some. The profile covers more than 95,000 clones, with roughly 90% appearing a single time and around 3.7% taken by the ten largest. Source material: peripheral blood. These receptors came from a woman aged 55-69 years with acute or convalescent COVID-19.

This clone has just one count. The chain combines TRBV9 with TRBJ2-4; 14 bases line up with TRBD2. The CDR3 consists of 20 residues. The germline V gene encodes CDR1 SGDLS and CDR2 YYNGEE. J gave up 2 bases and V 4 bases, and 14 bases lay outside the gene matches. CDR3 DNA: TGTGCCAGCAGCCCCCGACTAGCGGGAGGGCAGACGAATTCCAAAAACATTCAGTACTTC. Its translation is CASSPRLAGGQTNSKNIQYF.

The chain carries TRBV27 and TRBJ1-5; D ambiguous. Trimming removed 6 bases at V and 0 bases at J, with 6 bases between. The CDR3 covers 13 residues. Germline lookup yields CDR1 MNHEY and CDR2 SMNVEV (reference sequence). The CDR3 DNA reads TGTGCCAGCAGCTTTAATAGCAATCAGCCCCAGCATTTT. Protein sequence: CASSFNSNQPQHF.

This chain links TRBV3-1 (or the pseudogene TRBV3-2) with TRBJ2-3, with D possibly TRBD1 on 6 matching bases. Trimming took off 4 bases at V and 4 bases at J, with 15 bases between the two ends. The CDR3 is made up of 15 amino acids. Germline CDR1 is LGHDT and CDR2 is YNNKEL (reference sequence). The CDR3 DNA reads TGTGCCAGCAGCCTCGCTGCAGGGGATGCAGATACGCAGTATTTT. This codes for CASSLAAGDADTQYF.

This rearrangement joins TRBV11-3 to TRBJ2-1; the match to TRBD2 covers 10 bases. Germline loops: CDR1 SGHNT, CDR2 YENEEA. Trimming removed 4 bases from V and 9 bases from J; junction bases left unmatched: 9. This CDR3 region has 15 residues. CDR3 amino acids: CASSSLAGDRLEQFF. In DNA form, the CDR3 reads TGTGCCAGCAGCTCCCTAGCGGGAGACAGACTTGAGCAGTTCTTC.

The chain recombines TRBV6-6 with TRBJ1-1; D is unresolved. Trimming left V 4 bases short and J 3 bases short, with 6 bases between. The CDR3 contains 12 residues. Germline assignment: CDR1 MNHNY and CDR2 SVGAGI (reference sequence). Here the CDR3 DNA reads TGTGCCAGCAGTTCTATGGACACTGAAGCTTTCTTT. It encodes CASSSMDTEAFF.

CDR3 in amino acids: CASSPREGEYGYTF. CDR3 nucleotide sequence: TGTGCCAGTAGTCCTCGTGAGGGGGAGTATGGCTACACCTTC. The rearrangement uses TRBV19 and TRBJ1-2; D might be TRBD1 (6 bases). Germline V gene lookup returns CDR1 LNHDA and CDR2 SQIVND (reference sequence). The ends were cut back, 5 bases at V and 5 bases at J, with 15 bases in the middle. This CDR3 contains 14 residues.

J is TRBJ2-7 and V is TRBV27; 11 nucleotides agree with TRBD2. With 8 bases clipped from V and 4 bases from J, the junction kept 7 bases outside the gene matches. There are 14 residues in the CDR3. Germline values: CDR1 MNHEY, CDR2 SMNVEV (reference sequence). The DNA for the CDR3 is TGTGCCAGCCGATCTAGCGGGAGGACTTACGAGCAGTACGTC. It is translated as CASRSSGRTYEQYV.

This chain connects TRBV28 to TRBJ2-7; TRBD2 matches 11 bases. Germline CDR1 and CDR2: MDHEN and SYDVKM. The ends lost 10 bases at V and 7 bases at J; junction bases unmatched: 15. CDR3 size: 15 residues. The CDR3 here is CAIQSGTSGRREQYF. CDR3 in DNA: TGTGCCATCCAATCCGGGACTAGCGGCAGACGGGAGCAGTACTTC.

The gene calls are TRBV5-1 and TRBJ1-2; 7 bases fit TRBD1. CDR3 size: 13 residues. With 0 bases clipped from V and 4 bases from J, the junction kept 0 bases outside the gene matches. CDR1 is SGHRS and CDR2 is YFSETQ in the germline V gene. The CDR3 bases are TGCGCCAGCAGCTTGGACAGGGGCTATGGCTACACCTTC. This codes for CASSLDRGYGYTF.

CDR3 DNA sequence: TGTGCCAGCAGCCGCAGGACTGCTAATGAAAAACTGTTTTTT. Translated: CASSRRTANEKLFF. V gene TRBV3-1 (or the pseudogene TRBV3-2) combines with J gene TRBJ1-4; D unclear. The CDR3 spans 14 residues. Germline V gene data show CDR1 as LGHDT and CDR2 as YNNKEL (reference sequence). V lost 4 bases, J lost 3 bases, and 9 bases lay in between.

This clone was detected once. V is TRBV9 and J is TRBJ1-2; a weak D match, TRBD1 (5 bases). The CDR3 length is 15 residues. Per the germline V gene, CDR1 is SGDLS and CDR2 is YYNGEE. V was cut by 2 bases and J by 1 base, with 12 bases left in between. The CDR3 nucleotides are TGTGCCAGCAGCGTGGAGGGACGGTATAACTATGGCTACACCTTC. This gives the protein CASSVEGRYNYGYTF. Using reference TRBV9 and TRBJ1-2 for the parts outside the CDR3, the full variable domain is DSGVTQTPKHLITATGQRVTLRCSPRSGDLSVYWYQQSLDQGLQFLIQYYNGEERAKGNILERFSAQQFPDLHSELNLSSLELGDSALYFCASSVEGRYNYGYTFGSGTRLTVV.

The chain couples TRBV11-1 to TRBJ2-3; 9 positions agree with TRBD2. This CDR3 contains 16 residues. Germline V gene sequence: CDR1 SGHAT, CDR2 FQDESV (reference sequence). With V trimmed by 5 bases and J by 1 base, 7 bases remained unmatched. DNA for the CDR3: TGTGCCAGCAGCAAAACTAGCGGGCAACGCACAGATACGCAGTATTTT. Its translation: CASSKTSGQRTDTQYF. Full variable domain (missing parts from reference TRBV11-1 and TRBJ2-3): EAEVAQSPRYKITEKSQAVAFWCDPISGHATLYWYRQILGQGPELLVQFQDESVVDDSQLPKDRFSAERLKGVDSTLKIQPAELGDSAMYLCASSKTSGQRTDTQYFGPGTRLTVL.

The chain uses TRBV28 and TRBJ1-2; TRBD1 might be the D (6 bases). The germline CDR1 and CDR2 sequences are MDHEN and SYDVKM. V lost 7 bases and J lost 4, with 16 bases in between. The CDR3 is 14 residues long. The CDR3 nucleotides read TGTGCCAGCAATACCCCAGGGGAGAGCTATGGCTACACCTTC. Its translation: CASNTPGESYGYTF.

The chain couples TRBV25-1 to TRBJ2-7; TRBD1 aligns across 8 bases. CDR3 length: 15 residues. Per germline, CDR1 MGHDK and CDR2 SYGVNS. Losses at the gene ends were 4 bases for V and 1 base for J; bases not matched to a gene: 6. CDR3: CASSGTGPLSYEQYV. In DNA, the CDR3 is TGTGCCAGCAGTGGGACAGGGCCCCTATCCTACGAGCAGTACGTC.

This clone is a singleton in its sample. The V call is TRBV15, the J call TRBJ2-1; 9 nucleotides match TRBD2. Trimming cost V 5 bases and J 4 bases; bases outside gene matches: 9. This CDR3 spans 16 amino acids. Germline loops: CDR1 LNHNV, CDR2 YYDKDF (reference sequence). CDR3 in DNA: TGTGCCACCAGCTCTGGGGGGACTAGCCAATACAATGAGCAGTTCTTC. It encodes CATSSGGTSQYNEQFF.

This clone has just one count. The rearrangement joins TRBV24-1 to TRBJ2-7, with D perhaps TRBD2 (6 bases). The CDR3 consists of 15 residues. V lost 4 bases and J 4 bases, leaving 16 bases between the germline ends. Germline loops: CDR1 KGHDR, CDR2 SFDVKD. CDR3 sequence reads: CATSEGDWRTYEQYF. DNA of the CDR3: TGTGCCACCAGTGAGGGGGACTGGAGGACTTACGAGCAGTACTTC.

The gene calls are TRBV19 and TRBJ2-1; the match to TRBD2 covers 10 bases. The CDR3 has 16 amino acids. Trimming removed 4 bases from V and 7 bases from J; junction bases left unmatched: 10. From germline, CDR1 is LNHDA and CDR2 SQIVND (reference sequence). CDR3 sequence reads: CASSTLAGDRLNEQFF. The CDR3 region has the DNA TGTGCCAGTAGTACCCTAGCGGGAGACCGGTTGAATGAGCAGTTCTTC.

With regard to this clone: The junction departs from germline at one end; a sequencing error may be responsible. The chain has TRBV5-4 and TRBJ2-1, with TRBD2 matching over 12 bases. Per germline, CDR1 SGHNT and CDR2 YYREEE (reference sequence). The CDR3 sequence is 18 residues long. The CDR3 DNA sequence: TGTGCCAGCAGCTTGGGGACTAGCGGGATGGGCGCCTACAATGAGCAATTCTTC. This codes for CASSLGTSGMGAYNEQFF.

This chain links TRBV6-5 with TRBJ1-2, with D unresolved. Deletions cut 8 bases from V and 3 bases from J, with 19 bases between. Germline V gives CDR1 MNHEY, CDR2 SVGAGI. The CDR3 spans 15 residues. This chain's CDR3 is CASGPTARLYYGYTF. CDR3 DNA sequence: TGTGCCAGCGGCCCTACGGCGAGACTATACTATGGCTACACCTTC.

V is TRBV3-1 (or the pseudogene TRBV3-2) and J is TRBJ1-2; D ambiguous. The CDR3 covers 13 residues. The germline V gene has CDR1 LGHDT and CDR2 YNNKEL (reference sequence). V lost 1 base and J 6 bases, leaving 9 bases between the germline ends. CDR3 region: CASSQGTSNGYTF. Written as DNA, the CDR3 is TGTGCCAGCAGCCAAGGGACTAGCAATGGCTACACCTTC.

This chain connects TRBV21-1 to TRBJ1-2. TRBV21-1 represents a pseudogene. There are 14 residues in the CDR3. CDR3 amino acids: CASSKAPTPCGYTF. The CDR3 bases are TGTGCCAGCAGCAAAGCCCCAACTCCATGTGGCTACACCTTC.